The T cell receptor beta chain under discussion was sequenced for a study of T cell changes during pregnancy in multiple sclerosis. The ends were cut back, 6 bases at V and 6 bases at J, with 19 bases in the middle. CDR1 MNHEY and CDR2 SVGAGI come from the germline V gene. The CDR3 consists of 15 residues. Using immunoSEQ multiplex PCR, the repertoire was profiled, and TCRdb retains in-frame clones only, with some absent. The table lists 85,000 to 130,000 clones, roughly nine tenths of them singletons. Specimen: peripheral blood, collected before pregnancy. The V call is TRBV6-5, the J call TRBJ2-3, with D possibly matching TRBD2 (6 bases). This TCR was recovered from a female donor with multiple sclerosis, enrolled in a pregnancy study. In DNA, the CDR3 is TGTGCCAGCAGCACGGACGGGCGGGAATGGGATACGCAGTATTTT. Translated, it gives CASSTDGREWDTQYF.